A single sample gave rise to the 22 T cell receptor beta chains below, sequenced in a study of persistence of HIV-infected CD4 T cells. Cells were stimulated with CMV-infected fibroblast lysates at about 10 ug/mL. Sorted nonresponding memory CD4+ T cells were CD40L-negative, CD69-negative, CD45RO-high. The immunoSEQ assay was version 4, run in survey mode. TCRdb keeps only in-frame clones here, not all; method: immunoSEQ multiplex PCR. Among 25,000 to 35,000 clones listed, 78% were seen once. For these TCRs, the target antigens are not known. The material was CD4+ T cells sorted from PBMCs after approximately 19-hour stimulation, obtained from a patient who received antiretroviral therapy. The receptors originated from an adult woman with HIV who was CMV-seropositive.

This chain links TRBV9 with TRBJ2-2; D not certain. This CDR3 contains 13 residues. CDR1 and CDR2 (germline): SGDLS, YYNGEE. Between the trimmed V and J ends, which lost 0 bases and 6 bases, there was a span of 6 bases. The CDR3, as DNA: TGTGCCAGCAGCGTAGCTACCGCCGGGGAGCTGTTTTTT. This codes for CASSVATAGELFF.

The chain employs TRBV5-1 and TRBJ1-2; 7 bases agree with TRBD1. This CDR3 region has 14 residues. CDR1 and CDR2 (germline): SGHRS, YFSETQ. Trimming at V came to 4 bases and at J to 3 bases, leaving 6 bases not matched to a gene. CDR3 amino acids: CASSHGTADYGYTF. The CDR3 DNA sequence: TGCGCCAGCAGCCATGGGACAGCCGACTATGGCTACACCTTC. The entire variable domain, with the rest obtained from reference TRBV5-1 and TRBJ1-2, is as follows: KAGVTQTPRYLIKTRGQQVTLSCSPISGHRSVSWYQQTPGQGLQFLFEYFSETQRNKGNFPGRFSGRQFSNSRSEMNVSTLELGDSALYLCASSHGTADYGYTFGSGTRLTVV.

V is TRBV29-1 and J is TRBJ1-1, with unresolved D. Trimming removed 5 bases from V and 3 bases from J, with 10 bases in between. This CDR3 contains 12 residues. Germline loops: CDR1 SQVTM, CDR2 ANQGSEA. CDR3 region: CSVLGWDTEAFF. DNA of the CDR3: TGCAGCGTTCTGGGTTGGGACACTGAAGCTTTCTTT.

Remarks on this clone: A junction end diverges from the germline sequence, so it may reflect a read error. V gene TRBV5-1 combines with J gene TRBJ2-3; TRBD1 is a possible D gene (6 bases). The CDR3 covers 17 residues. The germline gives CDR1 SGHRS, CDR2 YFSETQ. The CDR3 region is CASSLDLSGHFTYTQYF. The DNA for the CDR3 is TGCGCCAGCAGCTTGGATCTTTCGGGACACTTCACATATACGCAGTATTTT.

The chain uses TRBV24-1 and TRBJ1-1; a weak D match, TRBD1 (5 bases). This CDR3 region has 14 residues. Germline V gene lookup returns CDR1 KGHDR and CDR2 SFDVKD. V shed 4 bases and J shed 1 base, with 9 bases lying between them. The CDR3 loop is CATSEGPENTEAFF. The CDR3 DNA is TGTGCCACCAGTGAGGGACCGGAGAACACTGAAGCTTTCTTT.

This clone has only a few counts. This rearrangement joins TRBV4-1 to TRBJ1-4, with D unresolved. This CDR3 is 15 amino acids long. Germline V CDR1 and CDR2: MGHRA, YSYEKL. Trimming removed 4 bases at V and 1 base at J, with 10 bases between. CDR3 sequence (DNA): TGCGCCAGCAGCCTAGCAGGAGGAACTAATGAAAAACTGTTTTTT. It is translated as CASSLAGGTNEKLFF.

J is TRBJ1-4 and V is TRBV7-8, with a possible D match to TRBD1 (6 bases). The germline gives CDR1 SGHVS, CDR2 FQNEAQ. CDR3 length: 16 residues. The germline V and J ends were trimmed by 4 bases and 4 bases, with 16 bases remaining between them. The CDR3 nucleotides are TGTGCCAGCAGCTCGTCACCGGGACACATTAATGAAAAACTGTTTTTT. It translates to CASSSSPGHINEKLFF.

The V call is TRBV27, the J call TRBJ1-4, with D unclear. This CDR3 contains 14 residues. V was pared by 6 bases and J by 3 bases, with 11 bases between. The germline V gene has CDR1 MNHEY and CDR2 SMNVEV (reference sequence). CDR3 sequence (DNA): TGTGCCAGCAGGGAGGTGTCGGCTAATGAAAAACTGTTTTTT. Translated: CASREVSANEKLFF.

This sequence joins TRBV5-1 and TRBJ2-1; 7 bases are shared with TRBD1. Germline V lookup: CDR1 SGHRS, CDR2 YFSETQ. Trimming cost V 4 bases and J 4 bases; bases outside gene matches: 11. The CDR3 extends over 16 amino acids. The CDR3 DNA reads as TGCGCCAGCAGCGACGATTCCGGGACAGCTTACAATGAGCAGTTCTTC. Its translation: CASSDDSGTAYNEQFF.

This clone has just a few counts. The chain joins TRBV30 to TRBJ1-1; D uncertain. Trimming removed 0 bases at V and 0 bases at J, with 5 bases between. The CDR3 extends over 13 amino acids. CDR1 and CDR2 from the germline V gene are GTSNPN and SVGIG (reference sequence). The CDR3 protein is CAWSVGMNTEAFF. The CDR3 bases are TGTGCCTGGAGTGTAGGGATGAACACTGAAGCTTTCTTT.

The chain employs TRBV7-8 and TRBJ2-7; D unclear. CDR1 is SGHVS and CDR2 is FQNEAQ in the germline V gene. The ends were cut back, 5 bases at V and 2 bases at J, with 10 bases in the middle. This CDR3 is built from 13 residues. As DNA, the CDR3 is TGTGCCAGCAGCCTTCGTTCTGCCTACGAGCAGTACGTC. Translation: CASSLRSAYEQYV.

This rearrangement joins TRBV5-1 to TRBJ1-2, with unresolved D. The CDR3 is made up of 15 amino acids. The germline V gene encodes CDR1 SGHRS and CDR2 YFSETQ. V was clipped by 1 base and J by 8 bases, with 18 bases between them. CDR3 in DNA: TGCGCCAGCAGCTTGAAAGGCCCTCCCGAGCAAGGCTACACCTTC. Its translation: CASSLKGPPEQGYTF.

The chain combines TRBV3-1 (or the pseudogene TRBV3-2) with TRBJ1-1; D unresolved. This CDR3 region has 14 residues. Germline assignment: CDR1 LGHDT and CDR2 YNNKEL (reference sequence). V gave up 1 base and J gave up 6 bases, with 12 bases separating them. The CDR3 DNA is TGTGCCAGCAGCCAAGCCCTGAGGGAATCTGAAGCTTTCTTT. This encodes CASSQALRESEAFF.

V and J are TRBV4-1 and TRBJ1-2; tentatively, D is TRBD1 (6 bases). Per germline, CDR1 MGHRA and CDR2 YSYEKL. The CDR3 has 17 residues. Trimming took 0 bases from V and 1 from J, leaving 15 bases between them. The CDR3, as DNA: TGCGCCAGCAGCCAAGATGAGGGCCAGGGGTTTAACTATGGCTACACCTTC. It specifies CASSQDEGQGFNYGYTF.

This sequence joins TRBV10-1 and TRBJ1-5; D remains ambiguous. Trimming took 7 bases from V and 0 from J, leaving 10 bases between them. Germline V gene data show CDR1 as WNHNN and CDR2 as SYGVQD (reference sequence). The CDR3 extends over 14 amino acids. Here the CDR3 DNA reads TGCGCCAGCATGGCAGGAGATAGCAATCAGCCCCAGCATTTT. This encodes CASMAGDSNQPQHF.

Written as DNA, the CDR3 is TGTGCCAGCAGAGCGACTAGCGTCACAGATACGCAGTATTTT. It codes for CASRATSVTDTQYF. This chain links TRBV6-6 with TRBJ2-3, with 8 bases fitting TRBD2. This CDR3 is 14 amino acids long. CDR1 and CDR2 (germline): MNHNY, SVGAGI (reference sequence). V lost 6 bases to trimming and J lost 2 bases; unmatched junction nucleotides: 4.

CDR3 loop: CASVGTGDGYTF. The CDR3 nucleotides read TGTGCCAGCGTGGGGACAGGCGATGGCTACACCTTC. V and J are TRBV28 and TRBJ1-2; 8 bases align to TRBD1. The V segment lost 8 bases and the J segment 6 bases; nucleotides outside the gene matches: 5. In germline, CDR1 is MDHEN, CDR2 SYDVKM. The CDR3 loop spans 12 amino acids.

V gene TRBV25-1 combines with J gene TRBJ1-4, with unresolved D. V dropped 1 base and J dropped 10 bases, with 13 bases sitting between them. This CDR3 is 14 amino acids long. Looked up from germline, CDR1 is MGHDK and CDR2 is SYGVNS. CDR3 DNA: TGTGCCAGCAGTGAATTTGGGGAAGGAGGAAAACTGTTTTTT. Translation: CASSEFGEGGKLFF.

The CDR3 bases are TGTGCCAGCAGCTTGGGCGACAGTAATTCACCCCTCCACTTT. This translates into CASSLGDSNSPLHF. The rearrangement uses TRBV5-8 and TRBJ1-6; weak D call: TRBD1 (5 bases). The CDR3 consists of 14 residues. V shed 0 bases and J shed 6 bases, with 7 bases lying between them. Per germline, CDR1 SGHTS and CDR2 YDEGEE. The full variable domain, in which reference TRBV5-8 and TRBJ1-6 provide the parts outside the CDR3, is EAGVTQSPTHLIKTRGQQATLRCSPISGHTSVYWYQQALGLGLQFLLWYDEGEERNRGNFPPRFSGRQFPNYSSELNVNALELEDSALYLCASSLGDSNSPLHFGNGTRLTVT.

The chain employs TRBV5-8 and TRBJ1-2, with TRBD1 matching over 7 bases. Looked up from germline, CDR1 is SGHTS and CDR2 is YDEGEE. Trimming took 0 bases from V and 8 from J; bases not matched to a gene: 10. The CDR3 loop spans 15 amino acids. The CDR3 is CASSLGPDRVGGYTF. The CDR3 DNA follows: TGTGCCAGCAGCTTGGGCCCCGACAGGGTGGGCGGCTACACCTTC.

The genes are TRBV5-4 and TRBJ2-5; 9 nucleotides align to TRBD1. In germline, CDR1 is SGHNT, CDR2 YYREEE (reference sequence). The CDR3 is 15 amino acids. The ends lost 4 bases at V and 2 bases at J; junction bases unmatched: 6. The CDR3 coding sequence is TGTGCCAGCAGCGTCGGACAGGGGATGCAAGAGACCCAGTACTTC. Translated: CASSVGQGMQETQYF.

V usage is TRBV6-5 and J usage is TRBJ2-7, with 9 bases matching TRBD2. The V gene end was trimmed by 6 bases and the J gene end by 4 bases; junction bases not matched to a gene: 7. The CDR3 has 14 residues. The germline CDR1 and CDR2 sequences are MNHEY and SVGAGI. The CDR3, as DNA: TGTGCCAGCAGACCTGGACTAGCGCAGTACGAGCAGTACTTC. Its protein is CASRPGLAQYEQYF.